The 23 T cell receptor beta chains listed next were all sequenced from one sample in a study of cytomegalovirus exposure and HLA in healthy donors. The PCR made use of 60 Vbeta and 13 Jbeta primers. The assay was immunoSEQ multiplex PCR, and TCRdb's table has in-frame clones only and misses some. The table records some 77,000 clones, approximately 71% of them present only once. The sequencing sample was made of PBMCs. The origin of the receptors is a woman aged 40 to 50 in good health and CMV-seronegative.

V usage is TRBV2 and J usage is TRBJ1-2; 10 nucleotides align to TRBD1. The CDR3 loop spans 15 amino acids. Germline-derived CDR1 and CDR2 are SNHLY and FYNNEI. The V and J ends lost 6 bases and 4 bases, in that order; junction bases with no gene match: 8. CDR3: CASRGGTGDLYGYTF. In DNA form, the CDR3 reads TGTGCCAGCAGGGGTGGGACAGGGGACCTCTATGGCTACACCTTC.

The chain uses TRBV6-1 and TRBJ2-5; D gene uncertain. V was cut by 3 bases and J by 5 bases, with 10 bases left in between. CDR3 length equals 13 residues. The germline V gene encodes CDR1 MNHNS and CDR2 SASEGT. This CDR3 reads CASSDGPRETQYF. The CDR3 DNA sequence: TGTGCCAGCAGTGATGGTCCCCGGGAGACCCAGTACTTC.

This chain joins TRBV11-1 and TRBJ2-1; 11 bases line up with TRBD2. The CDR3 is made up of 14 amino acids. Germline-derived CDR1 and CDR2 are SGHAT and FQDESV (reference sequence). V dropped 3 bases and J dropped 11; count of bases not matched to a gene: 6. CDR3 residues: CASSFYRTSGQQFF. Written as DNA, the CDR3 is TGTGCCAGCAGCTTCTATAGGACTAGCGGGCAGCAGTTCTTC. Filled out from reference TRBV11-1 and TRBJ2-1, the complete variable domain reads EAEVAQSPRYKITEKSQAVAFWCDPISGHATLYWYRQILGQGPELLVQFQDESVVDDSQLPKDRFSAERLKGVDSTLKIQPAELGDSAMYLCASSFYRTSGQQFFGPGTRLTVL.

The V call is TRBV5-1, the J call TRBJ2-7, with TRBD1 matching over 7 bases. The trim removed 4 bases at V and 6 bases at J, leaving 7 bases unmatched. The CDR3 contains 13 residues. From germline, CDR1 is SGHRS and CDR2 YFSETQ. CDR3 region: CASSIRQGGEQYF. CDR3 in DNA: TGCGCCAGCAGCATCAGACAGGGCGGCGAGCAGTACTTC.

This clone appeared once. The chain is built from TRBV19 and TRBJ2-3; TRBD2 might be the D (6 bases). Between the trimmed V and J ends, which lost 6 bases and 0 bases, there was a span of 19 bases. CDR1 is LNHDA and CDR2 is SQIVND in the germline V gene (reference sequence). This CDR3 comprises 17 residues. The CDR3 bases are TGTGCCAGTAGCCCAATCTGGGACTTTTCAAGCACAGATACGCAGTATTTT. Its protein product is CASSPIWDFSSTDTQYF.

The chain couples TRBV7-3 to TRBJ2-1; the D gene is possibly TRBD2 (6 bases). CDR3 length: 15 amino acids. V lost 5 bases to trimming and J lost 5 bases, with 16 bases between them. Germline values: CDR1 SGHTA, CDR2 FQGTGA. The CDR3 DNA reads as TGTGCCAGCAGCCTCGCGGCGGGGCACAACAATGAGCAGTTCTTC. As protein: CASSLAAGHNNEQFF.

This clone was detected only once. At one boundary the junction diverges from the germline segment, which might be a read error. The rearrangement links TRBV7-7 to TRBJ2-5, with 11 nucleotides matching TRBD2. The CDR3 is made up of 15 amino acids. The V gene's germline CDR1 is SSHAT and CDR2 FNYEAQ (reference sequence). The CDR3 loop is CASSPGTSGQETQYF. For the CDR3, the DNA is TGTGCTAGCAGCCCCGGGACTAGCGGCCAAGAGACCCAGTACTTC. Looking up the rest from reference TRBV7-7 and TRBJ2-5 gives the full variable domain: GAGVSQSPRYKVTKRGQDVTLRCDPISSHATLYWYQQALGQGPEFLTYFNYEAQPDKSGLPSDRFSAERPEGSISTLTIQRTEQRDSAMYRCASSPGTSGQETQYFGPGTRLLVL.

The chain employs TRBV5-1 and TRBJ2-1; a possible D gene is TRBD2 (6 bases). This CDR3 has 15 residues. The V gene's germline CDR1 is SGHRS and CDR2 YFSETQ. Trimming pared 7 bases from V and 4 bases from J, leaving 18 bases between. The chain's CDR3 is CASQKPGTHYNEQFF. CDR3 sequence (DNA): TGCGCCAGCCAAAAACCCGGGACTCATTACAATGAGCAGTTCTTC.

The DNA of the CDR3 is TGCGCCAGCAGAAAGACAGGCTACCAAGAGACCCAGTACTTC. Encoded protein: CASRKTGYQETQYF. The chain recombines TRBV10-1 with TRBJ2-5; a possible D gene is TRBD1 (6 bases). CDR1 WNHNN and CDR2 SYGVQD come from the germline V gene (reference sequence). Trimming pared 6 bases from V and 0 bases from J, leaving 11 bases between. The CDR3 has 14 residues.

The chain joins TRBV10-3 to TRBJ2-2, with TRBD1 matching over 7 bases. Germline V CDR1 and CDR2: ENHRY, SYGVKD. V trimming: 4 bases; J trimming: 6 bases; junction bases outside the gene matches: 5. The CDR3 length is 14 residues. CDR3 protein: CAISGRQGPGELFF. The CDR3 DNA follows: TGTGCCATCAGTGGCCGACAGGGCCCCGGGGAGCTGTTTTTT.

This clone was seen a single time. This chain links TRBV10-3 with TRBJ2-7; the match to TRBD2 covers 7 bases. Germline V lookup: CDR1 ENHRY, CDR2 SYGVKD. J lost 6 bases, V lost 5 bases, and 1 base had no gene match. This CDR3 has 11 amino acids. CDR3 coding DNA: TGTGCCATCAGTTCGGGAGGCGAGCAGTACTTC. It is translated as CAISSGGEQYF.

The rearrangement joins TRBV19 to TRBJ2-1; TRBD2 matches 7 bases. Germline-derived CDR1 and CDR2 are LNHDA and SQIVND (reference sequence). Trimming cost V 7 bases and J 1 base; bases outside gene matches: 13. The CDR3 contains 17 residues. CDR3 coding DNA: TGTGCCAGTACCCTCTCGGGGCTAGCGGCTTCCTACAATGAGCAGTTCTTC. This encodes CASTLSGLAASYNEQFF.

The chain has TRBV5-6 and TRBJ1-5; D perhaps matches TRBD1 (5 bases). V shed 3 bases and J shed 2 bases, with 18 bases lying between them. The germline gives CDR1 SGHDT, CDR2 YYEEEE. This CDR3 region has 17 residues. Written as DNA, the CDR3 is TGTGCCAGCAGCTCAAAACTGGGGGGAGGAGGCAATCAGCCCCAGCATTTT. This translates into CASSSKLGGGGNQPQHF. The whole variable domain, filled in from reference TRBV5-6 and TRBJ1-5, reads DAGVTQSPTHLIKTRGQQVTLRCSPKSGHDTVSWYQQALGQGPQFIFQYYEEEERQRGNFPDRFSGHQFPNYSSELNVNALLLGDSALYLCASSSKLGGGGNQPQHFGDGTRLSIL.

The sample holds a few counts of this clone. This sequence joins TRBV5-5 and TRBJ2-7; a possible D gene is TRBD2 (6 bases). Deletions cut 6 bases from V and 0 bases from J, with 22 bases between. This CDR3 has 17 amino acids. Per the germline V gene, CDR1 is SGHKS and CDR2 is YYEKEE (reference sequence). CDR3 in DNA: TGTGCCAGCACCCGGGGGATGGGCCAGCCACACTCCTACGAGCAGTACTTC. This sequence encodes CASTRGMGQPHSYEQYF.

This rearrangement joins TRBV4-3 to TRBJ2-1; TRBD2 matches at 7 bases. This CDR3 has 18 residues. Trimming cost V 0 bases and J 3 bases; bases outside gene matches: 11. Germline lookup yields CDR1 LGHNA and CDR2 YSLEER. The CDR3 spells CASSQETSGAINYNEQFF. DNA for the CDR3: TGCGCCAGCAGCCAAGAAACGAGCGGGGCGATTAACTACAATGAGCAGTTCTTC.

V and J are TRBV11-2 and TRBJ2-1; TRBD2 aligns across 8 bases. With V trimmed by 5 bases and J by 3 bases, 9 bases remained unmatched. From germline, CDR1 is SGHAT and CDR2 FQNNGV. This CDR3 is 16 amino acids long. CDR3 DNA: TGTGCCAGCAGCATCTTAGCGGGAATAATCTACAATGAGCAGTTCTTC. Translation gives CASSILAGIIYNEQFF.

The gene calls are TRBV7-3 and TRBJ2-3; 8 nucleotides match TRBD2. Germline V CDR1 and CDR2: SGHTA, FQGTGA. J gave up 1 base and V 4 bases, and 7 bases lay outside the gene matches. CDR3 size: 16 residues. The DNA for the CDR3 is TGTGCCAGCAGCTCACGAGCGGGAGTTGGCACAGATACGCAGTATTTT. Translating gives CASSSRAGVGTDTQYF.

The rearrangement joins TRBV5-6 to TRBJ2-1; TRBD2 agrees at 8 bases. Losses at the gene ends were 2 bases for V and 14 bases for J; bases not matched to a gene: 3. Germline CDR1 SGHDT, CDR2 YYEEEE. CDR3 length: 11 residues. The CDR3 nucleotides are TGTGCCAGCAGCTTAGCGGGAGTAGAGTTCTTC. Its protein is CASSLAGVEFF.

A few counts support this clone. The DNA for the CDR3 is TGCGCCAGCAGTGAAACTTTGAACACTGAAGCTTTCTTT. This translates into CASSETLNTEAFF. This chain joins TRBV10-2 and TRBJ1-1, with no clear D. V lost 3 bases and J 0 bases, leaving 5 bases between the germline ends. This CDR3 contains 13 residues. Germline values: CDR1 WSHSY, CDR2 SAAADI.

This chain joins TRBV9 and TRBJ2-7; possibly TRBD1 for D (5 bases). V dropped 0 bases and J dropped 2 bases, with 9 bases sitting between them. The CDR3 has 14 amino acids. Germline V gene sequence: CDR1 SGDLS, CDR2 YYNGEE. The CDR3 here is CASSVGQDTYEQYF. Written as DNA, the CDR3 is TGTGCCAGCAGCGTAGGTCAGGACACCTACGAGCAGTACTTC.

The V and J genes are TRBV9 and TRBJ1-3; the D is unclear. The V gene lost 0 bases and the J gene lost 0 bases, with 13 bases spanning the gap. The CDR3 has 17 amino acids. Germline lookup yields CDR1 SGDLS and CDR2 YYNGEE. The CDR3 sequence is CASSVGKPGSSGNTIYF. The CDR3 region has the DNA TGTGCCAGCAGCGTAGGGAAACCGGGGAGCTCTGGAAACACCATATATTTT.

The rearrangement uses TRBV7-6 and TRBJ1-5, with D possibly TRBD1 on 6 matching bases. CDR1 is SGHVS, CDR2 FNYEAQ, per germline. V lost 1 base to trimming and J lost 4 bases, with 11 bases between them. There are 15 residues in the CDR3. CDR3 region: CASSLVQGPNQPQHF. In nucleotides, the CDR3 is TGTGCCAGCAGCTTAGTTCAGGGGCCAAATCAGCCCCAGCATTTT.

The chain has TRBV11-2 and TRBJ2-7, with D perhaps matching TRBD2 (5 bases). This CDR3 region has 13 residues. Germline V gene lookup returns CDR1 SGHAT and CDR2 FQNNGV. The V gene lost 5 bases and the J gene lost 3 bases, with 11 bases spanning the gap. The CDR3 DNA follows: TGTGCCAGCAGCCACACGGGGAACTACGAGCAGTACTTC. It encodes CASSHTGNYEQYF.